This T cell receptor (beta chain) appears in the sequencing data of a study of blood T cell repertoires in COVID-19. At the level of the study: Both acute and convalescent COVID-19 samples were obtained from the United States, Italy and Spain. The analysed material was cDNA or gDNA that came from T cells, B-cell-depleted T cells, or PBMCs.

This CDR3 contains 17 residues. Germline V gives CDR1 KGHDR, CDR2 SFDVKD. Trimming took 3 bases from V and 7 from J; bases not matched to a gene: 8. During active infection, Seattle patients enrolled and were then monitored through disease. In the authors' workflow: Reference gene primer amplification in the assay estimated nucleated cell counts. Here immunoSEQ multiplex PCR was the method, and the copy in TCRdb shows in-frame clones only, minus some. The V and J calls and clone size come from that table; D and trimming were worked out from the DNA. The data hold 85,000 to 95,000 clones, with about 89% observed a single time.

The sequence derives from a man in his 60s with COVID-19, enrolled during active disease. The chain combines TRBV24-1 with TRBJ2-2; 12 bases fit TRBD2. Sequencing input: peripheral blood. CDR3 DNA: TGTGCCACCAGTGATCTCCTAGCGGGAGGGGTCGTCGGGGAGCTGTTTTTT. Residues: CATSDLLAGGVVGELFF.